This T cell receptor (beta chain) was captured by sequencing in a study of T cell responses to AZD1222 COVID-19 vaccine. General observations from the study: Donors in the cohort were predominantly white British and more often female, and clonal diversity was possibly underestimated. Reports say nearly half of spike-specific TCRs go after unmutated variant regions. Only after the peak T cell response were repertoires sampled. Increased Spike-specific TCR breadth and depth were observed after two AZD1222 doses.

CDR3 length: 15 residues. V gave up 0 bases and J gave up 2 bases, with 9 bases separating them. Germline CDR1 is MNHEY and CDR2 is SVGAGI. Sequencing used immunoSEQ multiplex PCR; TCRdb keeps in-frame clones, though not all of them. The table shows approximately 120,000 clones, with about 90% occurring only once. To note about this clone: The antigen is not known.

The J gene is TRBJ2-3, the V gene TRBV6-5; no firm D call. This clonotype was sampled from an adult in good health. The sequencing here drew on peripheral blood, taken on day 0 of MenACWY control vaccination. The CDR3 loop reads CASSYSGSYTDTQYF. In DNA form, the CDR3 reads TGTGCCAGCAGTTACTCTGGCAGTTACACAGATACGCAGTATTTT.